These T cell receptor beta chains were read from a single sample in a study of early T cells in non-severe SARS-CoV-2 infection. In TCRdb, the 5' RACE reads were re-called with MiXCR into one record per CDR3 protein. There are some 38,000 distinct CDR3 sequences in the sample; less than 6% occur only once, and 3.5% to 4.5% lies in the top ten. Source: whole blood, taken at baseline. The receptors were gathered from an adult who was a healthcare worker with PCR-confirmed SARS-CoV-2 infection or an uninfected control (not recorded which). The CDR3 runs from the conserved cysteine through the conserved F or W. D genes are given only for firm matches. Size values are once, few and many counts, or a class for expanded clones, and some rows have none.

CDR3aa: CASSQKLAGGSNEQFF
CDR3nt: TGCGCCAGCAGCCAAAAACTAGCGGGGGGGTCGAATGAGCAGTTCTTC
abundance: NA
j_gene: TRBJ2-1
d_gene: TRBD2
v_gene: TRBV4-3
len: 16

CDR3aa: CASSSTSVGEQYF
CDR3nt: TGTGCCAGCAGCTCGACTAGCGTGGGGGAGCAGTACTTC
abundance: NA
j_gene: TRBJ2-7
d_gene: TRBD2
v_gene: TRBV7-2
len: 13

CDR3aa: CASSRDSLSYEQYF
CDR3nt: TGCGCCAGCAGCCGGGACAGCCTCTCCTACGAGCAGTACTTC
abundance: few
j_gene: TRBJ2-7
d_gene: TRBD1
v_gene: TRBV5-1
len: 14

CDR3aa: CASSLTRGNIQYF
CDR3nt: TGTGCCAGCAGCTTAACCCGAGGAAACATTCAGTACTTC
abundance: many
j_gene: TRBJ2-4
d_gene: NA
v_gene: TRBV7-6
len: 13

CDR3aa: CASSPTDRGYGYTF
CDR3nt: TGTGCCAGCTCACCAACCGACAGGGGCTATGGCTACACCTTC
abundance: many
j_gene: TRBJ1-2
d_gene: TRBD1
v_gene: TRBV18
len: 14

CDR3aa: CASSADISGNTIYF
CDR3nt: TGTGCCAGCAGCGCAGACATCTCTGGAAACACCATATATTTT
abundance: few
j_gene: TRBJ1-3
d_gene: NA
v_gene: TRBV9
len: 14

CDR3aa: CASSLNTRNEQFF
CDR3nt: TGTGCCAGCAGCTTGAATACCCGGAATGAGCAGTTCTTC
abundance: many
j_gene: TRBJ2-1
d_gene: NA
v_gene: TRBV5-4
len: 13

CDR3aa: CASSLGMTDQETQYF
CDR3nt: TGTGCCAGCAGCTTAGGAATGACGGACCAAGAGACCCAGTACTTC
abundance: NA
j_gene: TRBJ2-5
d_gene: NA
v_gene: TRBV7-2
len: 15

CDR3aa: CASSPGHSIKEQYF
CDR3nt: TGTGCCAGCAGCCCGGGACATTCTATTAAGGAGCAGTACTTC
abundance: NA
j_gene: TRBJ2-7
d_gene: NA
v_gene: TRBV3-1
len: 14

CDR3aa: CASSGQGRRLTDTQYF
CDR3nt: TGCGCCAGCAGTGGTCAGGGCCGCCGGCTCACAGATACGCAGTATTTT
abundance: many
j_gene: TRBJ2-3
d_gene: NA
v_gene: TRBV5-1
len: 16

CDR3aa: CASSPVGALEQYF
CDR3nt: TGTGCCAGCAGTCCAGTTGGGGCTTTGGAGCAGTACTTC
abundance: many
j_gene: TRBJ2-7
d_gene: NA
v_gene: TRBV7-6
len: 13

CDR3aa: CSVDGSNPGELFF
CDR3nt: TGCAGCGTTGACGGGAGTAACCCCGGGGAGCTGTTTTTT
abundance: many
j_gene: TRBJ2-2
d_gene: NA
v_gene: TRBV29-1
len: 13

CDR3aa: CSVDRGSGANVLTF
CDR3nt: TGCAGCGTCGACAGGGGATCTGGGGCCAACGTCCTGACTTTC
abundance: once
j_gene: TRBJ2-6
d_gene: TRBD1
v_gene: TRBV29-1
len: 14

CDR3aa: CASRNTRDGAYEQYF
CDR3nt: TGTGCCAGCAGAAATACCCGGGACGGAGCCTACGAGCAGTACTTC
abundance: many
j_gene: TRBJ2-7
d_gene: NA
v_gene: TRBV7-2
len: 15

CDR3aa: CAWRLAGYTGELFF
CDR3nt: TGTGCCTGGAGACTAGCTGGTTACACCGGGGAGCTGTTTTTT
abundance: many
j_gene: TRBJ2-2
d_gene: NA
v_gene: TRBV30
len: 14

CDR3aa: CASSQAGTSGTSEQFF
CDR3nt: TGTGCCAGCAGCCAAGCCGGGACTAGCGGGACTAGTGAGCAGTTCTTC
abundance: many
j_gene: TRBJ2-1
d_gene: TRBD2
v_gene: TRBV3-1
len: 16

CDR3aa: CASSVGGSGGRYEQFF
CDR3nt: TGTGCCAGCAGCGTAGGAGGTAGCGGGGGGAGGTATGAGCAGTTCTTC
abundance: many
j_gene: TRBJ2-1
d_gene: TRBD2
v_gene: TRBV9
len: 16

CDR3aa: CSAALAAGGDTQYF
CDR3nt: TGCAGTGCTGCACTAGCGGCAGGAGGGGATACGCAGTATTTT
abundance: many
j_gene: TRBJ2-3
d_gene: TRBD2
v_gene: TRBV20-1
len: 14

CDR3aa: CASSPGQGGGVGAFF
CDR3nt: TGTGCCAGCAGCCCGGGACAGGGAGGTGGGGTTGGAGCTTTCTTT
abundance: many
j_gene: TRBJ1-1
d_gene: TRBD1
v_gene: TRBV13
len: 15

CDR3aa: CATSDLTSTSGRLNEQFF
CDR3nt: TGTGCCACCAGTGATCTAACGTCGACTAGCGGGAGGCTCAATGAGCAGTTCTTC
abundance: few
j_gene: TRBJ2-1
d_gene: TRBD2
v_gene: TRBV24-1
len: 18

CDR3aa: CASRAGLTGSYEQYF
CDR3nt: TGTGCCAGCAGGGCCGGACTCACAGGCTCCTACGAGCAGTACTTC
abundance: many
j_gene: TRBJ2-7
d_gene: NA
v_gene: TRBV7-9
len: 15

CDR3aa: CASSISGMGAGELFF
CDR3nt: TGCGCCAGCAGCATTAGCGGGATGGGGGCCGGGGAGCTGTTTTTT
abundance: many
j_gene: TRBJ2-2
d_gene: TRBD2
v_gene: TRBV5-1
len: 15

CDR3aa: CASSETFGQGKGFF
CDR3nt: TGTGCCAGCAGTGAAACTTTCGGCCAGGGTAAAGGGTTCTTC
abundance: NA
j_gene: TRBJ2-1
d_gene: NA
v_gene: TRBV2
len: 14

CDR3aa: CAIRVGRNSYEQYF
CDR3nt: TGTGCCATCAGAGTAGGGCGAAACTCCTACGAGCAGTACTTC
abundance: NA
j_gene: TRBJ2-7
d_gene: NA
v_gene: TRBV10-3
len: 14

CDR3aa: CASSQGGDTQYF
CDR3nt: TGTGCCAGCAGCCAGGGCGGGGATACGCAGTATTTT
abundance: NA
j_gene: TRBJ2-3
d_gene: NA
v_gene: TRBV13
len: 12

CDR3aa: CASSRRTGGTDTQYF
CDR3nt: TGTGCCAGCAGCCGAAGGACAGGGGGCACAGATACGCAGTATTTT
abundance: few
j_gene: TRBJ2-3
d_gene: TRBD1
v_gene: TRBV14
len: 15

CDR3aa: CASRLGRTGELFF
CDR3nt: TGTGCCAGCAGGCTCGGGAGAACCGGGGAGCTGTTTTTT
abundance: NA
j_gene: TRBJ2-2
d_gene: NA
v_gene: TRBV13
len: 13

CDR3aa: CSAPRVAGLSSYNEQFF
CDR3nt: TGCAGTGCTCCCCGGGTAGCGGGATTGAGCTCCTACAATGAGCAGTTCTTC
abundance: few
j_gene: TRBJ2-1
d_gene: TRBD2
v_gene: TRBV20-1
len: 17

CDR3aa: CASVLAGAANTGELFF
CDR3nt: TGTGCCAGCGTGCTAGCGGGGGCCGCGAACACCGGGGAGCTGTTTTTT
abundance: many
j_gene: TRBJ2-2
d_gene: TRBD2
v_gene: TRBV6-1
len: 16

CDR3aa: CASTQGEILGANVLTF
CDR3nt: TGTGCCAGCACCCAGGGGGAGATTTTAGGGGCCAACGTCCTGACTTTC
abundance: many
j_gene: TRBJ2-6
d_gene: TRBD1
v_gene: TRBV12-3/TRBV12-4
len: 16

CDR3aa: CASTRGPGQGEYTGELFF
CDR3nt: TGTGCCAGCACCCGCGGACCGGGACAGGGTGAATACACCGGGGAGCTGTTTTTT
abundance: many
j_gene: TRBJ2-2
d_gene: TRBD1
v_gene: TRBV12-3/TRBV12-4
len: 18

CDR3aa: CSVRTSSSYEQYF
CDR3nt: TGCAGCGTGAGGACTAGTAGCTCCTACGAGCAGTACTTC
abundance: few
j_gene: TRBJ2-7
d_gene: TRBD2
v_gene: TRBV29-1
len: 13

CDR3aa: CASSVAGTYGYTF
CDR3nt: TGTGCCAGCAGCGTGGCCGGGACGTATGGCTACACCTTC
abundance: few
j_gene: TRBJ1-2
d_gene: NA
v_gene: TRBV9
len: 13

CDR3aa: CASSFRADTQYF
CDR3nt: TGCGCCAGCAGCTTTCGAGCAGATACGCAGTATTTT
abundance: many
j_gene: TRBJ2-3
d_gene: NA
v_gene: TRBV5-1
len: 12

CDR3aa: CASSSDAGTRGVVKTQYF
CDR3nt: TGTGCCAGCAGCTCTGACGCCGGGACCCGGGGCGTGGTAAAGACCCAGTACTTC
abundance: many
j_gene: TRBJ2-5
d_gene: NA
v_gene: TRBV5-6
len: 18

CDR3aa: CATSDFRQGGSNQPQHF
CDR3nt: TGTGCCACCAGTGATTTCCGACAGGGCGGGAGCAATCAGCCCCAGCATTTT
abundance: many
j_gene: TRBJ1-5
d_gene: TRBD1
v_gene: TRBV24-1
len: 17

CDR3aa: CASNNRVLNYGYTF
CDR3nt: TGTGCCAGCAATAACAGGGTTTTGAACTATGGCTACACCTTC
abundance: few
j_gene: TRBJ1-2
d_gene: NA
v_gene: TRBV7-9
len: 14

CDR3aa: CASSFRTALRDTQYF
CDR3nt: TGTGCCAGCAGCTTCAGGACAGCTCTCCGAGATACGCAGTATTTT
abundance: medium-sized
j_gene: TRBJ2-3
d_gene: NA
v_gene: TRBV11-1
len: 15

CDR3aa: CASRLPNYGYTF
CDR3nt: TGTGCCAGCAGACTCCCAAACTATGGCTACACCTTC
abundance: many
j_gene: TRBJ1-2
d_gene: NA
v_gene: TRBV28
len: 12

CDR3aa: CASSPGTGDSTDTQYF
CDR3nt: TGCGCCAGCAGCCCTGGGACAGGAGATAGCACAGATACGCAGTATTTT
abundance: NA
j_gene: TRBJ2-3
d_gene: TRBD1
v_gene: TRBV5-1
len: 16

CDR3aa: CASSGIGLADNEQFF
CDR3nt: TGTGCCAGCAGCGGGATCGGGCTAGCCGACAATGAGCAGTTCTTC
abundance: many
j_gene: TRBJ2-1
d_gene: NA
v_gene: TRBV7-6
len: 15

CDR3aa: CASSDLRRTGQEAFF
CDR3nt: TGTGCCAGCAGTGATCTCCGAAGGACAGGGCAGGAAGCTTTCTTT
abundance: many
j_gene: TRBJ1-1
d_gene: TRBD1
v_gene: TRBV6-1
len: 15

CDR3aa: CASSGKGINYEQYF
CDR3nt: TGCGCCAGCAGTGGCAAGGGAATAAACTACGAGCAGTACTTC
abundance: many
j_gene: TRBJ2-7
d_gene: NA
v_gene: TRBV10-2
len: 14